Presented here are 25 T cell receptor beta chains from one specimen sequenced in a study of blood T cell repertoires in COVID-19. Libraries were prepared by immunoSEQ multiplex PCR; TCRdb keeps only in-frame clonotypes and omits some of them. Among 110,000 or so clones, about 88% were seen once, and the ten largest hold 7.5% to 9.5%. Sequenced input: peripheral blood. Receptor source: a woman between 65 and 79 years old who had recovered from COVID-19.

The J gene is TRBJ2-1, the V gene TRBV19; TRBD2 aligns across 14 bases. V trimming: 5 bases; J trimming: 15 bases; junction bases outside the gene matches: 6. This CDR3 is 13 amino acids long. CDR1 is LNHDA and CDR2 is SQIVND in the germline V gene (reference sequence). Written as DNA, the CDR3 is TGTGCCAGTAGTCCGGGACTAGCGGGAGACGGGTTCTTC. The encoded protein is CASSPGLAGDGFF. The whole variable domain, remainder taken from reference TRBV19 and TRBJ2-1, is DGGITQSPKYLFRKEGQNVTLSCEQNLNHDAMYWYRQDPGQGLRLIYYSQIVNDFQKGDIAEGYSVSREKKESFPLTVTSAQKNPTAFYLCASSPGLAGDGFFGPGTRLTVL.

The sample holds one count of this clone. This chain joins TRBV30 and TRBJ1-6; D gene uncertain. This CDR3 comprises 13 residues. Germline V gives CDR1 GTSNPN, CDR2 SVGIG (reference sequence). The V gene lost 0 bases and the J gene lost 7 bases, with 7 bases spanning the gap. This chain's CDR3 is CAWSVHKNSPLHF. The CDR3 DNA reads as TGTGCCTGGAGTGTACATAAAAATTCACCCCTCCACTTT.

The rearrangement links TRBV11-1 to TRBJ2-7, with 13 bases that match TRBD2. This CDR3 is built from 15 residues. Germline V gives CDR1 SGHAT, CDR2 FQDESV (reference sequence). Trimming cost V 3 bases and J 5 bases; bases outside gene matches: 4. DNA of the CDR3: TGTGCCAGCAGCTTCACTAGCGGGGGGGATCACGAGCAGTACTTC. Amino acids: CASSFTSGGDHEQYF.

V gene TRBV28 combines with J gene TRBJ1-6, with D tentatively TRBD1 (5 bases). Trimming cost V 2 bases and J 7 bases, with 9 bases left between them. Per germline, CDR1 MDHEN and CDR2 SYDVKM. CDR3 size: 14 residues. The CDR3 protein is CASSLARVNSPLHF. CDR3 bases: TGTGCCAGCAGTTTAGCCAGGGTAAATTCACCCCTCCACTTT.

The chain employs TRBV10-2 and TRBJ2-5; 9 bases map to TRBD1. The CDR3 covers 14 residues. Per germline, CDR1 WSHSY and CDR2 SAAADI. V shed 4 bases and J 5 bases; nucleotides not matched to a gene: 5. The CDR3 sequence is CASSGDRVRETQYF. The CDR3 DNA follows: TGCGCCAGCAGTGGGGACAGGGTCAGGGAGACCCAGTACTTC.

This chain links TRBV6-6 with TRBJ1-2; 7 nucleotides align to TRBD1. Germline lookup yields CDR1 MNHNY and CDR2 SVGAGI (reference sequence). CDR3 size: 14 residues. V shed 5 bases and J 3 bases; nucleotides not matched to a gene: 6. The DNA of the CDR3 is TGTGCCAGCAGTCCCCGACAGGGCTACTATGGCTACACCTTC. Protein: CASSPRQGYYGYTF.

The chain recombines TRBV5-1 with TRBJ1-1, with 7 bases fitting TRBD1. CDR1 is SGHRS and CDR2 is YFSETQ in the germline V gene. V lost 4 bases to trimming and J lost 3 bases; unmatched junction nucleotides: 6. The CDR3 consists of 14 residues. Here the CDR3 DNA reads TGCGCCAGCAGCCCCGGGACAGTCGACACTGAAGCTTTCTTT. This translates into CASSPGTVDTEAFF. Full variable domain (remainder filled in from reference TRBV5-1 and TRBJ1-1): KAGVTQTPRYLIKTRGQQVTLSCSPISGHRSVSWYQQTPGQGLQFLFEYFSETQRNKGNFPGRFSGRQFSNSRSEMNVSTLELGDSALYLCASSPGTVDTEAFFGQGTRLTVV.

The chain recombines TRBV10-3 with TRBJ1-4, with 8 bases that match TRBD1. CDR3 length: 13 amino acids. With V trimmed by 6 bases and J by 6 bases, 3 bases remained unmatched. Germline assignment: CDR1 ENHRY and CDR2 SYGVKD. Written as DNA, the CDR3 is TGTGCCATCAGAAACAGGGGGGATGAAAAACTGTTTTTT. Translated: CAIRNRGDEKLFF.

V usage is TRBV9 and J usage is TRBJ2-2, with 7 bases matching TRBD2. The germline gives CDR1 SGDLS, CDR2 YYNGEE. V shed 2 bases and J 7 bases; nucleotides not matched to a gene: 5. The CDR3 loop spans 14 amino acids. The CDR3 coding sequence is TGTGCCAGCAGCGTTAGACTAGCTGGCGGGGAGCTGTTTTTT. This encodes CASSVRLAGGELFF.

This chain connects TRBV30 to TRBJ2-2; TRBD1 is a possible D gene (6 bases). V lost 3 bases, J lost 7 bases, and 15 bases lay in between. Germline V CDR1 and CDR2: GTSNPN, SVGIG (reference sequence). The CDR3 has 14 amino acids. The CDR3 sequence: CAWRRGNTDGELFF. Here the CDR3 DNA reads TGTGCCTGGAGGAGGGGGAATACTGACGGGGAGCTGTTTTTT.

The V gene is TRBV12-3 or TRBV12-4, the J gene TRBJ1-1; D may be TRBD1 (5 bases). This CDR3 has 12 amino acids. The V end lost 10 bases, the J end lost 1 base, and 10 bases lay between the germline ends. CDR3 amino acids: CATNQGNTEAFF. CDR3 bases: TGTGCCACTAATCAGGGGAACACTGAAGCTTTCTTT.

The chain has TRBV4-1 and TRBJ1-1; 9 nucleotides match TRBD1. The length of the CDR3 is 15 residues. Looked up from germline, CDR1 is MGHRA and CDR2 is YSYEKL. The V and J ends lost 2 bases and 5 bases, in that order; junction bases with no gene match: 6. The CDR3 DNA is TGCGCCAGCAGCCAACACCGGGACAGGGATACTGAAGCTTTCTTT. Protein product: CASSQHRDRDTEAFF.

V gene TRBV20-1 combines with J gene TRBJ2-7; possible D gene TRBD2, 5 bases. Trimming shortened V by 6 bases and J by 9 bases, and 15 bases separated the two germline ends. Germline-derived CDR1 and CDR2 are DFQATT and SNEGSKA (reference sequence). The CDR3 runs to 11 residues. CDR3 sequence: CSAFLGEGQYF. CDR3 in DNA: TGCAGTGCCTTCCTGGGAGAAGGGCAGTACTTC.

This clone was found a few times. The chain links TRBV3-1 (or the pseudogene TRBV3-2) to TRBJ2-3; the match to TRBD2 covers 14 bases. V was pared by 4 bases and J by 4 bases, with 1 base of the junction left unmatched. The germline V gene encodes CDR1 LGHDT and CDR2 YNNKEL (reference sequence). The CDR3 totals 15 residues. The CDR3 DNA follows: TGTGCCAGCAGCCGGGGACTAGCGGGGGCAGATACGCAGTATTTT. It specifies CASSRGLAGADTQYF.

The chain recombines TRBV6-5 with TRBJ2-3; TRBD1 agrees at 10 bases. V shed 0 bases and J 6 bases; nucleotides not matched to a gene: 3. The CDR3 runs to 15 residues. Germline CDR1 reads MNHEY; CDR2 reads SVGAGI. The CDR3 sequence is CASSYSRDRGDTQYF. The CDR3 DNA reads TGTGCCAGCAGTTACTCCCGGGACAGGGGTGATACGCAGTATTTT.

This clone appeared once. This chain links TRBV9 with TRBJ2-7, with a possible D match to TRBD1 (5 bases). The V gene lost 0 bases and the J gene lost 4 bases, with 14 bases spanning the gap. Per the germline V gene, CDR1 is SGDLS and CDR2 is YYNGEE. This CDR3 region has 15 residues. CDR3 region: CASSVGGGSGYEQYF. The CDR3 bases are TGTGCCAGCAGCGTAGGGGGCGGTAGTGGATACGAGCAGTACTTC. Combining the CDR3 with reference TRBV9 and TRBJ2-7 gives the whole variable domain DSGVTQTPKHLITATGQRVTLRCSPRSGDLSVYWYQQSLDQGLQFLIQYYNGEERAKGNILERFSAQQFPDLHSELNLSSLELGDSALYFCASSVGGGSGYEQYFGPGTRLTVT.

The chain has TRBV19 and TRBJ2-5; TRBD2 matches at 9 bases. Looked up from germline, CDR1 is LNHDA and CDR2 is SQIVND (reference sequence). The CDR3 length is 15 residues. V was clipped by 1 base and J by 5 bases; unmatched bases: 5. Written as DNA, the CDR3 is TGTGCCAGTAGTATAGCAGCGGGGGGTCGGGAGACCCAGTACTTC. Its translation: CASSIAAGGRETQYF. Combining the CDR3 with reference TRBV19 and TRBJ2-5 gives the whole variable domain DGGITQSPKYLFRKEGQNVTLSCEQNLNHDAMYWYRQDPGQGLRLIYYSQIVNDFQKGDIAEGYSVSREKKESFPLTVTSAQKNPTAFYLCASSIAAGGRETQYFGPGTRLLVL.

This chain joins TRBV5-8 and TRBJ2-3; perhaps TRBD2 as D (6 bases). The germline V gene has CDR1 SGHTS and CDR2 YDEGEE. Trimming shortened V by 2 bases and J by 3 bases, and 7 bases separated the two germline ends. The CDR3 covers 13 residues. Here the CDR3 reads CASSFGGTDTQYF. The CDR3 nucleotides read TGTGCCAGCAGCTTCGGGGGTACAGATACGCAGTATTTT.

The rearrangement uses TRBV3-1 (or the pseudogene TRBV3-2) and TRBJ2-1, with D perhaps TRBD2 (7 bases). The germline V and J ends were trimmed by 0 bases and 0 bases, with 15 bases remaining between them. In germline, CDR1 is LGHDT, CDR2 YNNKEL (reference sequence). CDR3 length: 18 residues. CDR3 sequence: CASSQEGASGLSYNEQFF. The CDR3 DNA is TGTGCCAGCAGCCAAGAGGGGGCTAGCGGCCTCTCCTACAATGAGCAGTTCTTC.

The V gene is TRBV3-1 (or the pseudogene TRBV3-2), the J gene TRBJ1-1; the match to TRBD1 covers 10 bases. Looked up from germline, CDR1 is LGHDT and CDR2 is YNNKEL (reference sequence). The V gene end was trimmed by 9 bases and the J gene end by 0 bases; junction bases not matched to a gene: 10. The CDR3 totals 16 residues. CDR3 nucleotides: TGTGCCAGTCACGCGGGACAGGGGACGCTGAACACTGAAGCTTTCTTT. Translating gives CASHAGQGTLNTEAFF.

The chain has TRBV7-2 and TRBJ2-7, with TRBD1 matching 10 bases. The CDR3 has 14 residues. V trimming: 8 bases; J trimming: 2 bases; junction bases outside the gene matches: 6. Germline loops: CDR1 SGHTA, CDR2 FQGNSA. CDR3 nucleotide sequence: TGTGCCAGCGGCCGGACAGGGGGACCCTACGAGCAGTACTTC. It is translated as CASGRTGGPYEQYF.

This clone has just a few counts. The CDR3 nucleotides are TGTGCCAGCAGCTTAGGCCCGCAGGGGTTAAGGTACTTC. Protein product: CASSLGPQGLRYF. V usage is TRBV11-3 and J usage is TRBJ2-7; possibly TRBD1 for D (6 bases). This CDR3 comprises 13 residues. V lost 1 base to trimming and J lost 12 bases, with 16 bases between them. Germline CDR1 is SGHNT and CDR2 is YENEEA.

The CDR3 sequence is CASSVGPRAGGDNEQFF. The CDR3 nucleotides read TGTGCCAGCAGCGTAGGCCCAAGGGCGGGAGGGGACAATGAGCAGTTCTTC. This chain uses TRBV9 with TRBJ2-1; 9 bases align to TRBD2. Trimming removed 0 bases from V and 5 bases from J; junction bases left unmatched: 9. Germline V gene sequence: CDR1 SGDLS, CDR2 YYNGEE. This CDR3 contains 17 residues.

This chain links TRBV7-9 with TRBJ2-5; the D gene is possibly TRBD1 (5 bases). Germline lookup yields CDR1 SEHNR and CDR2 FQNEAQ (reference sequence). The CDR3 consists of 15 residues. V shed 5 bases and J shed 0 bases, with 13 bases lying between them. In nucleotides, the CDR3 is TGTGCCAGCAGCCCCGGACACTTGTACCAAGAGACCCAGTACTTC. Its protein product is CASSPGHLYQETQYF.

The rearrangement uses TRBV7-2 and TRBJ2-5; TRBD2 matches at 9 bases. The germline gives CDR1 SGHTA, CDR2 FQGNSA. CDR3 length: 15 amino acids. The trim removed 5 bases at V and 4 bases at J, leaving 8 bases unmatched. This chain's CDR3 is CASSTTSGSGETQYF. The CDR3 coding sequence is TGTGCCAGCAGCACGACTAGCGGTAGTGGAGAGACCCAGTACTTC. The full variable domain, with the rest looked up from reference TRBV7-2 and TRBJ2-5, is GAGVSQSPSNKVTEKGKDVELRCDPISGHTALYWYRQSLGQGLEFLIYFQGNSAPDKSGLPSDRFSAERTGGSVSTLTIQRTQQEDSAVYLCASSTTSGSGETQYFGPGTRLLVL.